A selection of T cell receptor beta chains follows, all from one sample in a study of T cell changes during pregnancy in multiple sclerosis. Data came from immunoSEQ multiplex PCR; TCRdb stores just in-frame clones and leaves some out. Of 100,000 or so clones detected, about 94% appear once; the ten largest clones hold approximately 0.97%. Sequencing used peripheral blood, obtained before pregnancy. These receptors were obtained from a female donor with multiple sclerosis, enrolled in a pregnancy study. Both conserved end residues are part of each CDR3. Each record gives: CDR3 protein, CDR3 DNA, V gene, clone size, J gene, D gene, CDR3 length. A D gene is named only where the DNA matches it firmly. A row's size may be missing; if present it is once, few, many or a size class.

CDR3 protein: CASSQGGRGPYEQYF; CDR3 DNA: TGTGCCAGCAGCCAGGGGGGCAGGGGCCCCTACGAGCAGTACTTC; V gene: TRBV7-2; clone size: once; J gene: TRBJ2-7; D gene: .; CDR3 length: 15
CDR3 protein: CASSLQGLLWGYTF; CDR3 DNA: TGTGCCAGCAGCTTACAGGGGTTGCTATGGGGCTACACCTTC; V gene: TRBV5-6; clone size: .; J gene: TRBJ1-2; D gene: TRBD1; CDR3 length: 14
CDR3 protein: CASRTVNQPQHF; CDR3 DNA: TGTGCCAGCAGGACAGTCAATCAGCCCCAGCATTTT; V gene: TRBV28; clone size: .; J gene: TRBJ1-5; D gene: .; CDR3 length: 12
CDR3 protein: CASSLDRSQPQHF; CDR3 DNA: TGTGCCAGCAGTCTGGACAGATCCCAGCCCCAGCATTTT; V gene: TRBV2; clone size: .; J gene: TRBJ1-5; D gene: .; CDR3 length: 13
CDR3 protein: CASSFRGRKTGGDEQYF; CDR3 DNA: TGTGCCAGCAGTTTTAGAGGGCGGAAGACAGGGGGTGACGAGCAGTACTTC; V gene: TRBV27; clone size: .; J gene: TRBJ2-7; D gene: TRBD1; CDR3 length: 17
CDR3 protein: CASSYRGLYEQYF; CDR3 DNA: TGTGCCAGCAGTTACAGGGGACTCTACGAGCAGTACTTC; V gene: TRBV6-6; clone size: .; J gene: TRBJ2-7; D gene: .; CDR3 length: 13
CDR3 protein: CASSLETGWFYEQYF; CDR3 DNA: TGCGCCAGCAGCTTAGAGACAGGGTGGTTCTACGAGCAGTACTTC; V gene: TRBV5-1; clone size: .; J gene: TRBJ2-7; D gene: TRBD1; CDR3 length: 15
CDR3 protein: CASSEGYEQYF; CDR3 DNA: TGTGCCAGCAGCGAGGGATACGAGCAGTACTTC; V gene: TRBV6-1; clone size: .; J gene: TRBJ2-7; D gene: .; CDR3 length: 11
CDR3 protein: CASSYSERGEQYF; CDR3 DNA: TGTGCCAGCAGTTACTCGGAGAGAGGAGAGCAGTACTTC; V gene: TRBV6-5; clone size: .; J gene: TRBJ2-7; D gene: .; CDR3 length: 13
CDR3 protein: CASSQDDRGGYNEQFF; CDR3 DNA: TGCGCCAGCAGCCAAGATGATCGGGGAGGCTACAATGAGCAGTTCTTC; V gene: TRBV4-1; clone size: .; J gene: TRBJ2-1; D gene: .; CDR3 length: 16
CDR3 protein: CASSIRDAGGYTF; CDR3 DNA: TGTGCCAGTAGTATAAGGGATGCGGGAGGCTACACCTTC; V gene: TRBV19; clone size: once; J gene: TRBJ1-2; D gene: .; CDR3 length: 13
CDR3 protein: CASSPTSGRAGEQFF; CDR3 DNA: TGTGCCAGCAGCCCGACTAGCGGGAGGGCCGGTGAGCAGTTCTTC; V gene: TRBV7-6; clone size: .; J gene: TRBJ2-1; D gene: TRBD2; CDR3 length: 15
CDR3 protein: CASSSAGGSDTQYF; CDR3 DNA: TGCGCCAGCAGCTCAGCGGGAGGGTCAGATACGCAGTATTTT; V gene: TRBV5-1; clone size: .; J gene: TRBJ2-3; D gene: TRBD2; CDR3 length: 14
CDR3 protein: CASSPLHPGQDQETQYF; CDR3 DNA: TGTGCCAGCTCACCACTTCATCCGGGACAGGACCAAGAGACCCAGTACTTC; V gene: TRBV18; clone size: .; J gene: TRBJ2-5; D gene: TRBD1; CDR3 length: 17
CDR3 protein: CASSMGSGSSYEQYF; CDR3 DNA: TGTGCCAGTAGTATGGGTAGCGGGAGCTCCTACGAGCAGTACTTC; V gene: TRBV19; clone size: .; J gene: TRBJ2-7; D gene: TRBD2; CDR3 length: 15
CDR3 protein: CASSLISEKLFF; CDR3 DNA: TGTGCCAGCAGCTTGATTAGTGAAAAACTGTTTTTT; V gene: TRBV5-6; clone size: .; J gene: TRBJ1-4; D gene: .; CDR3 length: 12
CDR3 protein: CASSPGDRHYEQYF; CDR3 DNA: TGTGCCAGCAGTCCAGGGGACAGACACTACGAGCAGTACTTC; V gene: TRBV27; clone size: .; J gene: TRBJ2-7; D gene: TRBD1; CDR3 length: 14
CDR3 protein: CASSLGMLEDEQYF; CDR3 DNA: TGTGCCAGCAGCTTAGGTATGTTAGAGGACGAGCAGTACTTC; V gene: TRBV7-2; clone size: .; J gene: TRBJ2-7; D gene: .; CDR3 length: 14
CDR3 protein: CSARFRYEQYF; CDR3 DNA: TGCAGTGCTAGATTCCGCTACGAGCAGTACTTC; V gene: TRBV20-1; clone size: .; J gene: TRBJ2-7; D gene: .; CDR3 length: 11
CDR3 protein: CASSFQGWQPQHF; CDR3 DNA: TGTGCCAGCAGTTTCCAGGGCTGGCAGCCCCAGCATTTT; V gene: TRBV28; clone size: .; J gene: TRBJ1-5; D gene: .; CDR3 length: 13
CDR3 protein: CASSFGGEAYEQYF; CDR3 DNA: TGTGCCAGCAGCTTCGGGGGGGAAGCCTACGAGCAGTACTTC; V gene: TRBV5-8; clone size: once; J gene: TRBJ2-7; D gene: TRBD2; CDR3 length: 14
CDR3 protein: CASSLGAGYEQFF; CDR3 DNA: TGTGCCAGCAGCTTAGGAGCGGGATATGAGCAGTTCTTC; V gene: TRBV7-2; clone size: .; J gene: TRBJ2-1; D gene: TRBD2; CDR3 length: 13
CDR3 protein: CAWSDSWTYEQYF; CDR3 DNA: TGTGCCTGGAGTGACAGTTGGACCTACGAGCAGTACTTC; V gene: TRBV30; clone size: .; J gene: TRBJ2-7; D gene: .; CDR3 length: 13
CDR3 protein: CASSYTSGLGDEQFF; CDR3 DNA: TGTGCCAGCAGCTATACTAGCGGGCTCGGCGATGAGCAGTTCTTC; V gene: TRBV11-2; clone size: .; J gene: TRBJ2-1; D gene: TRBD2; CDR3 length: 15
CDR3 protein: CASSPQDSGANVLTF; CDR3 DNA: TGTGCCAGCAGTCCTCAGGACTCTGGGGCCAACGTCCTGACTTTC; V gene: TRBV2; clone size: .; J gene: TRBJ2-6; D gene: .; CDR3 length: 15
CDR3 protein: CASSFRGFSSGNTIYF; CDR3 DNA: TGTGCCAGCAGCTTTAGGGGTTTCTCCTCTGGAAACACCATATATTTT; V gene: TRBV7-9; clone size: .; J gene: TRBJ1-3; D gene: .; CDR3 length: 16
CDR3 protein: CSVGVAANTGELFF; CDR3 DNA: TGCAGCGTTGGGGTTGCGGCGAACACCGGGGAGCTGTTTTTT; V gene: TRBV29-1; clone size: .; J gene: TRBJ2-2; D gene: .; CDR3 length: 14
CDR3 protein: CASGSYGATNEKLFF; CDR3 DNA: TGTGCCAGCGGTTCCTACGGTGCAACTAATGAAAAACTGTTTTTT; V gene: TRBV7-9; clone size: .; J gene: TRBJ1-4; D gene: .; CDR3 length: 15
CDR3 protein: CASSPRRSEQYF; CDR3 DNA: TGTGCCAGCAGCCCTAGGAGGAGCGAGCAGTACTTC; V gene: TRBV28; clone size: .; J gene: TRBJ2-7; D gene: .; CDR3 length: 12
CDR3 protein: CASSVSFRETQYF; CDR3 DNA: TGTGCCAGCAGCGTGAGTTTTCGGGAGACCCAGTACTTC; V gene: TRBV9; clone size: .; J gene: TRBJ2-5; D gene: .; CDR3 length: 13
CDR3 protein: CATSIGQSSEQYF; CDR3 DNA: TGCGCCACTTCGATCGGACAGTCGAGCGAGCAGTACTTC; V gene: TRBV5-1; clone size: .; J gene: TRBJ2-7; D gene: .; CDR3 length: 13
CDR3 protein: CASSFTTSSYEQYF; CDR3 DNA: TGTGCCAGCAGCTTTACGACAAGTTCCTACGAGCAGTACTTC; V gene: TRBV7-2; clone size: .; J gene: TRBJ2-7; D gene: .; CDR3 length: 14
CDR3 protein: CASSHQDAGPSPTTYEQYF; CDR3 DNA: TGTGCCAGCTCTCACCAAGACGCAGGGCCATCCCCAACTACCTACGAGCAGTACTTC; V gene: TRBV18; clone size: .; J gene: TRBJ2-7; D gene: .; CDR3 length: 19
CDR3 protein: CASSHGLAGGSSYEQYF; CDR3 DNA: TGCGCCAGCAGCCACGGACTAGCGGGGGGGTCCTCCTACGAGCAGTACTTC; V gene: TRBV4-3; clone size: .; J gene: TRBJ2-7; D gene: TRBD2; CDR3 length: 17
CDR3 protein: CASSEDSGTYEQYF; CDR3 DNA: TGTGCCAGCAGTGAAGATAGCGGAACCTACGAGCAGTACTTC; V gene: TRBV2; clone size: .; J gene: TRBJ2-7; D gene: .; CDR3 length: 14
CDR3 protein: CASSSGPGLAGGKLSYNEQFF; CDR3 DNA: TGCGCCAGCAGCTCCGGCCCCGGACTAGCGGGAGGTAAACTCTCCTACAATGAGCAGTTCTTC; V gene: TRBV5-1; clone size: .; J gene: TRBJ2-1; D gene: TRBD2; CDR3 length: 21
CDR3 protein: CASSQRTSGTFYNEQFF; CDR3 DNA: TGTGCCAGCTCACAACGGACTAGCGGGACCTTCTACAATGAGCAGTTCTTC; V gene: TRBV18; clone size: .; J gene: TRBJ2-1; D gene: TRBD2; CDR3 length: 17
CDR3 protein: CASSLWGGTDTQYF; CDR3 DNA: TGTGCCAGCAGTTTATGGGGGGGCACAGATACGCAGTATTTT; V gene: TRBV27; clone size: .; J gene: TRBJ2-3; D gene: .; CDR3 length: 14
CDR3 protein: CASSIGWTSGSSEQYF; CDR3 DNA: TGTGCCAGCAGTATCGGTTGGACTAGCGGGAGCTCCGAGCAGTACTTC; V gene: TRBV27; clone size: .; J gene: TRBJ2-7; D gene: TRBD2; CDR3 length: 16
CDR3 protein: CASNPQGLRHEQYF; CDR3 DNA: TGTGCCAGCAACCCTCAGGGTCTACGCCACGAGCAGTACTTC; V gene: TRBV27; clone size: .; J gene: TRBJ2-7; D gene: .; CDR3 length: 14
CDR3 protein: CASGGLALYEQYF; CDR3 DNA: TGTGCCTCCGGGGGACTAGCCCTCTACGAGCAGTACTTC; V gene: TRBV30; clone size: .; J gene: TRBJ2-7; D gene: TRBD2; CDR3 length: 13